This T cell receptor (beta chain) was sequenced in a study of shared clonotypes between healthy human individuals (dated by TCRdb to 2020 to 2022). Study-level background: Three men and a couple of women, aged 18 to 49 years, made up the cohort. To increase sequencing depth and limit assay-specific biases, different laboratories used diverse techniques to prepare libraries and sequence TCR repertoires. Each donor's leukapheresis produced roughly between roughly 0.85 and 10 billion PBMCs. For each donor, three plates each were used for CD4 naive and CD4 memory, two plates were used for CD8 naive, and one plate was used for CD8 memory. The study deeply sequenced blood TCR repertoires of several healthy adults to estimate repertoire size and the extent of clonotype sharing between individuals.

Trimming takes 3 bases from V and 10 bases from J, and the germline ends sit 13 bases apart. The germline V gene (reference sequence) sets CDR1 to MNHEY and CDR2 to SMNVEV. From the cysteine up to the phenylalanine, the CDR3 has a length of 13 residues. Just CDR3 DNA is preserved here, 39 bases in frame from base 1. CD8 naive samples were CD45RO-negative cells positively selected for CCR7, giving a CD45RA+CCR7+ population that excluded TemRA cells. The donors were healthy, HIV-negative adults with no recently reported acute infections or vaccinations. All donors were Caucasian adults living in Nashville, Tennessee, USA. After blood collection by leukapheresis, PBMCs were isolated using Ficoll-Histopaque density gradient centrifugation and then cryopreserved in the vapor phase of liquid nitrogen. Analytical flow cytometry was used to check the purity and quantity of every magnetically sorted T cell population. Genomic DNA was isolated from each sorted fraction and quantified by UV absorbance on a Nanodrop 2000c.

TCR CDR3 regions were amplified from genomic DNA by multiplex PCR using the deep immunoSEQ assay. Extracted genomic DNA from each cell subset was spread evenly across all wells of several immunoSEQ 96-well plates, with each plate serving as a replicate. Each replicate PCR for sorted subsets received roughly 0.2 ug genomic DNA, equal to roughly 30,000 T cell genomes. Purified libraries were measured with a Qubit 3.0 fluorometer, size-checked on a Bioanalyzer 2100, and measured again with the KAPA Library Quantification kit. A separate single-read 150-cycle Illumina NextSeq 550 flow cell was used to sequence each immunoSEQ 96-well plate. As for how the authors treated the data: Because the immunoSEQ output held only junctional sequences and lacked quality scores, the filtering could not match the filtering applied to full-length reads. To assign V/J genes and CDR3, sequences were annotated using PyIR, a Python wrapper for IgBLAST v1.9, with IMGT germline references. Reads were removed for weak V/J assignments (E-value above 1e-6), missing CDR3, stop codons, out-of-frame junctions, or ambiguous translated residues. V3J clonotypes were defined as sequences sharing an identical inferred V gene, J gene, and CDR3 amino acid sequence. Percentage overlap between repertoires was calculated by dividing the number of shared unique clonotypes by the size of the smaller repertoire. Richness of each repertoire was evaluated using RTK rarefaction, the Chao1 estimator, and Recon v2.1 estimates of unobserved clonotypes. OLGA was used to compute generation probabilities for all TCRbeta clonotypes that the gDNA method yielded from a handful of donors. As stored in TCRdb, this immuneACCESS dataset retains in-frame rearrangements with V and J assigned. A fraction of the clones does not appear; measured against another copy, unresolved V genes explain less than half of the discrepancy, and the remainder lacks a known reason. The V and J calls and the clone size are those of that table, but D and trimming were determined from the DNA. The sample profile shows a few million clones; 80% to 95% of them were found once. 1.5% to 2% of the sample is in the top ten clones.

Findings and caveats that apply to the study as a whole: Across a few donors, about 5% of naive CD4, 3% to 3.5% of naive CD8, about 2.3% of memory CD4, and about 0.4% of memory CD8 clonotypes were shared. Higher generation probabilities were observed for clonotypes shared by all four sorted-subset donors than for non-shared clonotypes. Pairwise subsampling led to the expectation that sequencing depth would affect the degree of clonotype sharing among donors. Sampling was restricted to blood, and TCR repertoires in tissue are likely to differ from TCR repertoires in blood. Naive subsets generally had larger estimated clonotype richness than memory subsets did. Rarefaction of sorted-subset datasets indicated incomplete sequencing despite the large sequencing depth. Because the study included a small number of donors, the genetic and exposure-history diversity represented was limited.

Notes on this clone: Its antigen has not been determined. The record has no base qualities; no much larger clone is one base away.

The receptor was isolated from a man aged 18-30 years in good health. Some clones in this sample may be carry-over from other donors' samples. The sequence is built from TRBV27 and TRBJ1-5, with the identity of the D gene unclear. Sequences were obtained from naive CD8+ T cells from PBMCs. What the cell subset or site label conveys for this sample: CD45RA+CCR7+. The DNA sequence is given as TGTGCCAGCAGTTTGAGCAAAGGTGGTCCCCAGCATTTT. Protein translation: CASSLSKGGPQHF.